Each of the 26 T cell receptor beta chains below was sequenced from the same sample in a study of shared clonotypes between healthy human individuals. Sequencing used immunoSEQ multiplex PCR; TCRdb keeps in-frame clones, though not all of them. Of 470,000 or so clones in the sample, 81% were seen once. Specimen: PBMCs. These receptors were collected from a woman aged 40 to 55 in good health. Some clones in this sample may be carry-over from other donors' samples.

Remarks on this clone: Since a far larger clone is one base different, this is likely a read error. At the DNA level, this CDR3 is encoded by other sequences in the same sample as well. The CDR3 protein is CASSEAADNYGYTF. For the CDR3, the DNA is TGCGCCAGTAGTGAGGCGGCGGATAACTATGGCTACACCTTC. The J gene is TRBJ1-2, the V gene TRBV19, with D unclear. Germline values: CDR1 LNHDA, CDR2 SQIVND (reference sequence). The CDR3 loop spans 14 amino acids.

Regarding this clone: This probably arose from a read error, given a far larger clone one base away. The V call is TRBV25-1, the J call TRBJ1-1; no clear D gene. The V and J ends lost 1 base and 4 bases respectively, with 13 bases between them. The CDR3 loop spans 15 amino acids. The V gene's germline CDR1 is MGHDK and CDR2 SYGVNS. CDR3: CASSELNLGSTEAFF. CDR3 coding DNA: TGTGCCAGCAGTGAATTGAATCTGGGTTCCACTGAAGCTTTCTTT.

Remarks on this clone: A far more abundant clone sits one base away, making this likely a read error. The gene calls are TRBV30 and TRBJ1-1; perhaps TRBD1 as D (5 bases). The V and J ends lost 2 bases and 1 base respectively, with 17 bases between them. The germline gives CDR1 GTSNPN, CDR2 SVGIG (reference sequence). This CDR3 spans 16 amino acids. CDR3 coding DNA: TGTGCCTGGAGTAATTCCAGGGTTAGGCAGAACACTGAAGCTTTCTTT. Translated, it gives CAWSNSRVRQNTEAFF.

This sequence joins TRBV28 and TRBJ2-2; D possibly uses TRBD1 or TRBD2 (5 bases each). The CDR3 spans 19 residues. Germline CDR1 is MDHEN and CDR2 is SYDVKM. Trimming removed 1 base at V and 3 bases at J, with 21 bases between. CDR3 sequence reads: CASSLFRGPPRGYTGELFF. CDR3 bases: TGTGCCAGCAGTTTATTTCGGGGACCACCTCGAGGGTACACCGGGGAGCTGTTTTTT.

V and J are TRBV28 and TRBJ1-2, with D tentatively TRBD1 (5 bases). V shed 6 bases and J shed 6 bases, with 23 bases lying between them. The CDR3 runs 16 residues. Germline lookup yields CDR1 MDHEN and CDR2 SYDVKM. The CDR3 region is CASRLRGPRENDGYTF. The DNA of the CDR3 is TGTGCCAGCAGACTCAGAGGGCCCAGGGAGAATGATGGCTACACCTTC.

V gene TRBV7-9 combines with J gene TRBJ2-2; TRBD1 matches 10 bases. This CDR3 spans 15 amino acids. Germline CDR1 SEHNR, CDR2 FQNEAQ (reference sequence). The V and J ends lost 4 bases and 6 bases, in that order; junction bases with no gene match: 5. The CDR3 protein is CASSSTGGYAGELFF. CDR3 coding DNA: TGTGCCAGCAGCTCGACAGGGGGCTATGCCGGGGAGCTGTTTTTT.

This chain joins TRBV27 and TRBJ2-4; perhaps TRBD2 as D (5 bases). The CDR3 sequence is 16 residues long. The germline V gene has CDR1 MNHEY and CDR2 SMNVEV (reference sequence). The V end lost 1 base, the J end lost 1 base, and 11 bases lay between the germline ends. The CDR3 DNA sequence: TGTGCCAGCAGTTTATACGGGGTCGAGGCCAAAAACATTCAGTACTTC. Encoded protein: CASSLYGVEAKNIQYF.

The chain recombines TRBV30 with TRBJ2-5, with TRBD1 identical over 8 bases. V shed 6 bases and J 3 bases; nucleotides not matched to a gene: 12. The CDR3 is made up of 15 amino acids. Germline V gene sequence: CDR1 GTSNPN, CDR2 SVGIG (reference sequence). In DNA, the CDR3 is TGTGCCTGTGACAGGGGATTGCCTACCAAAGAGACCCAGTACTTC. Amino acid sequence: CACDRGLPTKETQYF.

Concerning this clone: Since a far larger clone is one base different, this is likely a read error. This chain joins TRBV5-1 and TRBJ2-7; 12 bases match TRBD2. The V segment lost 4 bases and the J segment 1 base; nucleotides outside the gene matches: 6. The CDR3 runs to 16 residues. The germline gives CDR1 SGHRS, CDR2 YFSETQ. CDR3 residues: CASSPTTSGGSYEQYF. CDR3 DNA sequence: TGCGCCAGCAGCCCGACGACTAGCGGGGGATCCTACGAGCAGTACTTC.

The chain links TRBV30 to TRBJ1-3; D is possibly TRBD1 (6 bases). The CDR3 runs 15 residues. The V gene's germline CDR1 is GTSNPN and CDR2 SVGIG (reference sequence). Deletions cut 0 bases from V and 2 bases from J, with 11 bases between. The DNA of the CDR3 is TGTGCCTGGAGTGTACTTCAGGGGCCTGGAAACACCATATATTTT. Translation: CAWSVLQGPGNTIYF.

The count of this clone is one. The rearrangement uses TRBV2 and TRBJ1-1, with D unresolved. Per germline, CDR1 SNHLY and CDR2 FYNNEI. Trimming removed 7 bases at V and 3 bases at J, with 12 bases between. The CDR3 length is 13 residues. CDR3 bases: TGTGCCAGCATAAGGGATCGGGACACTGAAGCTTTCTTT. The encoded protein is CASIRDRDTEAFF.

This clone was observed a few times. A far bigger clonotype differs at one base, so this is likely a read error. The same CDR3 also results from other DNA sequences found in this sample. This chain connects TRBV30 to TRBJ1-5, with D maybe TRBD1 (6 bases). The CDR3 is made up of 16 amino acids. The germline gives CDR1 GTSNPN, CDR2 SVGIG (reference sequence). The CDR3 DNA is TGTGCCTGGAGTGGCGGCGGGGGGCAGGAGAACCAGCCCCAGCATTTC. Its protein is CAWSGGGGQENQPQHF. The variable domain in full, with the rest retrieved from reference TRBV30 and TRBJ1-5, is SQTIHQWPATLVQPVGSPLSLECTVEGTSNPNLYWYRQAAGRGLQLLFYSVGIGQISSEVPQNLSASRPQDRQFILSSKKLLLSDSGFYLCAWSGGGGQENQPQHFGDGTRLSIL.

The chain carries TRBV5-4 and TRBJ2-3; a weak D match, TRBD2 (5 bases). The ends were cut back, 0 bases at V and 2 bases at J, with 7 bases in the middle. The CDR3 totals 14 residues. Germline assignment: CDR1 SGHNT and CDR2 YYREEE (reference sequence). The CDR3: CASSLVRATDTQYF. For the CDR3, the DNA is TGTGCCAGCAGCTTGGTGAGGGCCACAGATACGCAGTATTTT.

The chain employs TRBV2 and TRBJ2-1, with D perhaps TRBD2 (6 bases). The V end lost 8 bases, the J end lost 10 bases, and 21 bases lay between the germline ends. Germline V gene sequence: CDR1 SNHLY, CDR2 FYNNEI. The CDR3 length is 14 residues. CDR3 sequence reads: CASDRETSRQEQFF. The DNA for the CDR3 is TGTGCCAGCGATAGGGAAACTAGCAGACAGGAGCAGTTCTTC.

A note on this clone: A much larger clone lies one base from this, so it may be a read error. V is TRBV6-5 and J is TRBJ1-5, with TRBD1 matching 8 bases. This CDR3 region has 13 residues. Germline V lookup: CDR1 MNHEY, CDR2 SVGAGI. The V gene end was trimmed by 6 bases and the J gene end by 2 bases; junction bases not matched to a gene: 0. The CDR3 spells CASRGQGNQPQHF. Here the CDR3 DNA reads TGTGCCAGCAGGGGACAGGGCAATCAGCCCCAGCATTTT.

This rearrangement joins TRBV9 to TRBJ2-5; possible D gene TRBD1, 6 bases. CDR3 length: 14 residues. CDR1 SGDLS and CDR2 YYNGEE come from the germline V gene. V lost 2 bases to trimming and J lost 4 bases, with 12 bases between them. The CDR3 is CASSVPGGSETQYF. CDR3 DNA sequence: TGTGCCAGCAGCGTGCCTGGGGGCTCAGAGACCCAGTACTTC.

A remark on this clone: The likely explanation is a read error, given a far larger clone one base away. This chain uses TRBV30 with TRBJ1-1; D gene uncertain. The ends were cut back, 0 bases at V and 3 bases at J, with 11 bases in the middle. Germline CDR1 reads GTSNPN; CDR2 reads SVGIG (reference sequence). This CDR3 comprises 14 residues. The CDR3 loop reads CAWSVRGIDTEAFF. In DNA form, the CDR3 reads TGTGCCTGGAGTGTGAGAGGGATAGACACTGAAGCTTTCTTT.

The V gene is TRBV7-8, the J gene TRBJ2-7, with 9 bases fitting TRBD2. V was clipped by 1 base and J by 6 bases; unmatched bases: 7. CDR1 and CDR2 from the germline V gene are SGHVS and FQNEAQ. This CDR3 spans 15 amino acids. The CDR3 is CASSLVAAGGSEQYF. Written as DNA, the CDR3 is TGTGCCAGCAGCTTAGTGGCAGCGGGAGGATCCGAGCAGTACTTC.

The chain employs TRBV9 and TRBJ2-7; D is perhaps TRBD1 or TRBD2 (5 bases each). Germline V CDR1 and CDR2: SGDLS, YYNGEE. The CDR3 covers 17 residues. V was trimmed by 4 bases and J by 0 bases, leaving 20 bases between them. This chain's CDR3 is CASSPARVGVSSYEQYF. The CDR3 DNA sequence: TGTGCCAGCAGCCCCGCCCGTGTGGGGGTAAGCTCCTACGAGCAGTACTTC.

CDR3 DNA sequence: TGCGCCAGCAGCCCCGACTTGAATGAGCAGTTCTTC. It is translated as CASSPDLNEQFF. This sequence joins TRBV4-3 and TRBJ2-1, with unresolved D. The CDR3 loop spans 12 amino acids. With 4 bases removed from V and 7 bases from J, the gap between germline ends came to 8 bases. Looked up from germline, CDR1 is LGHNA and CDR2 is YSLEER.

This chain connects TRBV11-2 to TRBJ2-5, with 9 bases identical to TRBD1. V was clipped by 5 bases and J by 5 bases; unmatched bases: 9. This CDR3 has 15 amino acids. Germline CDR1 and CDR2: SGHAT and FQNNGV. CDR3 amino acids: CASSMTGGLIETQYF. CDR3 bases: TGTGCCAGCAGCATGACAGGGGGACTGATTGAGACCCAGTACTTC.

The rearrangement links TRBV28 to TRBJ1-2; TRBD1 might be the D (6 bases). V was trimmed by 5 bases and J by 3 bases, leaving 16 bases between them. The CDR3 has 15 amino acids. Germline V gene data show CDR1 as MDHEN and CDR2 as SYDVKM. The CDR3 is CASSAPGGADYGYTF. Here the CDR3 DNA reads TGTGCCAGCAGTGCCCCTGGGGGCGCCGACTATGGCTACACCTTC.

This chain joins TRBV29-1 and TRBJ2-7; 13 bases are a match to TRBD2. Germline loops: CDR1 SQVTM, CDR2 ANQGSEA. The CDR3 length is 12 residues. The V segment lost 4 bases and the J segment 6 bases; nucleotides outside the gene matches: 0. The CDR3 DNA reads as TGCAGCGTTGGGACTAGCGGGAGCGAGCAGTACTTC. It codes for CSVGTSGSEQYF.

About this clone: This probably arose from a read error, given a far larger clone one base away. V is TRBV28 and J is TRBJ1-5, with TRBD1 as a possible D gene (5 bases). This CDR3 contains 15 residues. Germline values: CDR1 MDHEN, CDR2 SYDVKM. The CDR3: CASSFRGVINKPQHF. CDR3 DNA: TGTGCCAGCAGTTTTCGAGGGGTTATCAATAAGCCCCAGCATTTT.

The rearrangement uses TRBV19 and TRBJ1-5, with D unresolved. The germline V and J ends were trimmed by 0 bases and 0 bases, with 6 bases remaining between them. Germline CDR1 is LNHDA and CDR2 is SQIVND (reference sequence). CDR3 length: 15 residues. The CDR3 here is CASSIDFLSNQPQHF. CDR3 bases: TGTGCCAGTAGTATAGATTTTCTTAGCAATCAGCCCCAGCATTTT.

On this clone: Other DNA sequences from this sample encode an identical CDR3 as well. J is TRBJ2-7 and V is TRBV10-2; 7 bases align to TRBD2. The CDR3 runs 11 residues. The J segment lost 3 bases and the V segment lost 8 bases, leaving 1 base of the junction unmatched. Germline values: CDR1 WSHSY, CDR2 SAAADI. The CDR3 sequence: CASGGGYEQYF. Here the CDR3 DNA reads TGCGCCAGCGGGGGGGGCTACGAGCAGTACTTC.